These 25 T cell receptor beta chains were sequenced from one sample in a study of cytomegalovirus exposure and HLA in healthy donors. This PCR relied on a set of 60 Vbeta primers and 13 Jbeta primers. Produced via immunoSEQ multiplex PCR; TCRdb's table is partial and in-frame only. The table records about 300,000 clones, about nine tenths of them present only once. Sequences were obtained from PBMCs. The receptors derive from a man aged 40-50 years in good health and CMV-seropositive.

This chain connects TRBV30 to TRBJ2-1; 8 nucleotides line up with TRBD2. V lost 2 bases and J lost 7; bases outside the gene matches: 7. Germline V gene lookup returns CDR1 GTSNPN and CDR2 SVGIG (reference sequence). This CDR3 has 14 residues. Here the CDR3 reads CAWSPDRGGNEQFF. Written as DNA, the CDR3 is TGTGCCTGGAGTCCGGACCGGGGGGGGAATGAGCAGTTCTTC.

The chain recombines TRBV11-3 with TRBJ2-1; D may be TRBD2 (6 bases). CDR1 and CDR2 (germline): SGHNT, YENEEA. CDR3 length: 17 residues. Trimming removed 1 base from V and 5 bases from J, with 18 bases in between. CDR3 loop: CASSLGGPSAPHNEQFF. DNA for the CDR3: TGTGCCAGCAGCTTAGGTGGGCCTAGCGCTCCCCACAATGAGCAGTTCTTC.

The chain uses TRBV28 and TRBJ2-7; no clear D gene. The CDR3 length is 13 residues. Germline lookup yields CDR1 MDHEN and CDR2 SYDVKM. V gave up 8 bases and J gave up 4 bases, with 15 bases separating them. This chain's CDR3 is CASPRREQYEQYF. The CDR3 nucleotides are TGTGCCAGCCCCCGCCGTGAGCAATACGAGCAGTACTTC.

The rearrangement joins TRBV15 to TRBJ2-3; possible D gene TRBD2, 5 bases. Germline V lookup: CDR1 LNHNV, CDR2 YYDKDF (reference sequence). Trimming took off 9 bases at V and 0 bases at J, with 13 bases between the two ends. The CDR3 has 14 amino acids. The CDR3 nucleotides read TGTGCCACAAACTCGGGGTCAAGCACAGATACGCAGTATTTT. Translated: CATNSGSSTDTQYF.

The rearrangement links TRBV11-2 to TRBJ2-3, with TRBD2 identical over 11 bases. Trimming took 5 bases from V and 6 from J; bases not matched to a gene: 13. Germline V gene data show CDR1 as SGHAT and CDR2 as FQNNGV. The CDR3 is 17 residues long. The CDR3 sequence is CASSPSLAGGLSDTQYF. CDR3 nucleotide sequence: TGTGCCAGCAGCCCGTCTCTAGCGGGAGGTTTATCGGATACGCAGTATTTT.

This rearrangement joins TRBV2 to TRBJ2-7; tentatively, D is TRBD2 (6 bases). Germline V gene sequence: CDR1 SNHLY, CDR2 FYNNEI. CDR3 length: 15 residues. The V end was cut by 3 bases, the J end by 1 base, with 13 bases between. The CDR3 reads CASSDLAGMSYEQYF. CDR3 bases: TGTGCCAGCAGTGATTTGGCGGGGATGTCCTACGAGCAGTACTTC. Full variable domain (outside the CDR3, taken from reference TRBV2 and TRBJ2-7): EPEVTQTPSHQVTQMGQEVILRCVPISNHLYFYWYRQILGQKVEFLVSFYNNEISEKSEIFDDQFSVERPDGSNFTLKIRSTKLEDSAMYFCASSDLAGMSYEQYFGPGTRLTVT.

The CDR3 DNA sequence: TGTGCCAGCAGGCGACAGGGGTTGGGATACAATGAGCAGTTCTTC. Encoded protein: CASRRQGLGYNEQFF. The gene calls are TRBV27 and TRBJ2-1; 8 bases map to TRBD1. The length of the CDR3 is 15 residues. The V gene's germline CDR1 is MNHEY and CDR2 SMNVEV (reference sequence). J gave up 4 bases and V 6 bases, and 8 bases lay outside the gene matches.

This clone has a single count. The chain combines TRBV11-2 with TRBJ2-4; perhaps TRBD1 as D (6 bases). The germline CDR1 and CDR2 sequences are SGHAT and FQNNGV. The CDR3 covers 17 residues. Trimming took off 3 bases at V and 7 bases at J, with 22 bases between the two ends. CDR3 bases: TGTGCCAGCAGCTTGGGTTTTAGACAGGCTGGGGCGAACATTCAGTACTTC. Translating it yields CASSLGFRQAGANIQYF.

V gene TRBV9 combines with J gene TRBJ2-3; 7 bases line up with TRBD2. This CDR3 is built from 15 residues. Germline V gene sequence: CDR1 SGDLS, CDR2 YYNGEE. V shed 4 bases, J shed 3 bases, and the junction held 8 bases outside the gene matches. For the CDR3, the DNA is TGTGCCAGCAGCCCAGGGACTACGGCGACAGATACGCAGTATTTT. It specifies CASSPGTTATDTQYF.

This clone was seen only once. The V gene is TRBV7-9, the J gene TRBJ2-1, with 13 bases fitting TRBD2. Germline V gene sequence: CDR1 SEHNR, CDR2 FQNEAQ (reference sequence). The CDR3 loop spans 18 amino acids. V lost 1 base to trimming and J lost 15 bases; unmatched junction nucleotides: 18. CDR3 nucleotides: TGTGCCAGCAGCTTAGATCTTCCGGGACTAGCGGGGAGGGCCTATGTGTTCTTC. Translated, it gives CASSLDLPGLAGRAYVFF.

This clone has just one count. The chain recombines TRBV11-2 with TRBJ1-2, with 7 bases matching TRBD1. Germline V gene data show CDR1 as SGHAT and CDR2 as FQNNGV. The length of the CDR3 is 15 residues. Trimming took 5 bases from V and 4 from J; bases not matched to a gene: 10. CDR3 protein: CASSPTGVIGYGYTF. The CDR3 bases are TGTGCCAGCAGCCCCACAGGGGTGATAGGCTATGGCTACACCTTC.

The chain is built from TRBV7-8 and TRBJ2-1; TRBD2 is a possible D gene (5 bases). V was clipped by 1 base and J by 6 bases, with 13 bases between them. Germline CDR1 reads SGHVS; CDR2 reads FQNEAQ. The CDR3 spans 15 residues. Here the CDR3 reads CASSLVPSSINEQFF. For the CDR3, the DNA is TGTGCCAGCAGCTTAGTTCCTAGCTCCATCAATGAGCAGTTCTTC.

This clone was detected many times. The chain uses TRBV27 and TRBJ1-2; D gene ambiguous. V gave up 2 bases and J gave up 6 bases, with 7 bases separating them. Germline V gene lookup returns CDR1 MNHEY and CDR2 SMNVEV (reference sequence). This CDR3 is built from 12 residues. CDR3 sequence: CASSLGGNGYTF. CDR3 in DNA: TGTGCCAGCAGTTTAGGCGGCAATGGCTACACCTTC.

Comments on this clone: The junction does not match germline at one end; this may be a read error. This chain connects TRBV7-9 to TRBJ1-1; D might be TRBD1 (6 bases). Per the germline V gene, CDR1 is SEHNR and CDR2 is FQNEAQ (reference sequence). This CDR3 region has 15 residues. Here the CDR3 DNA reads TGTTCCAGCAGCTTGGCAGGGGACATGAACACTGAAGCTTTCTTT. It translates to CSSSLAGDMNTEAFF.

V is TRBV18 and J is TRBJ2-2; TRBD2 matches at 13 bases. V dropped 3 bases and J dropped 3; count of bases not matched to a gene: 7. The germline CDR1 and CDR2 sequences are KGHSH and LQKENI. The CDR3 loop spans 18 amino acids. CDR3 DNA sequence: TGTGCCAGCTCACCCCCACCCGGGACTAGCGGGGACACCGGGGAGCTGTTTTTT. Translation gives CASSPPPGTSGDTGELFF. Supplemented by reference TRBV18 and TRBJ2-2, the full variable domain reads NAGVMQNPRHLVRRRGQEARLRCSPMKGHSHVYWYRQLPEEGLKFMVYLQKENIIDESGMPKERFSAEFPKEGPSILRIQQVVRGDSAAYFCASSPPPGTSGDTGELFFGEGSRLTVL.

The chain is built from TRBV28 and TRBJ2-7, with TRBD2 matching 14 bases. The length of the CDR3 is 20 residues. Per germline, CDR1 MDHEN and CDR2 SYDVKM. The V segment lost 3 bases and the J segment 5 bases; nucleotides outside the gene matches: 18. As DNA, the CDR3 is TGTGCCAGCAGTTTCCCCCTTCTCCCGGGACTAGCGGGAGAGGGCCACGAGCAGTACTTC. It translates to CASSFPLLPGLAGEGHEQYF. The complete variable domain, with remaining parts taken from reference TRBV28 and TRBJ2-7, reads DVKVTQSSRYLVKRTGEKVFLECVQDMDHENMFWYRQDPGLGLRLIYFSYDVKMKEKGDIPEGYSVSREKKERFSLILESASTNQTSMYLCASSFPLLPGLAGEGHEQYFGPGTRLTVT.

With regard to this clone: Germline and junction disagree at one end, which may indicate a read error. V usage is TRBV7-3 and J usage is TRBJ2-7; D remains ambiguous. This CDR3 contains 14 residues. Germline V gives CDR1 SGHTA, CDR2 FQGTGA. The CDR3 sequence: CSSSLTRSSYEQYF. The CDR3 DNA reads TGTTCCAGCAGCTTAACCAGGTCCTCCTACGAGCAGTACTTC.

This rearrangement joins TRBV5-1 to TRBJ1-4, with a weak D call TRBD1 (5 bases). Trimming left V 4 bases short and J 11 bases short, with 18 bases between. This CDR3 comprises 14 residues. Germline assignment: CDR1 SGHRS and CDR2 YFSETQ. CDR3 protein: CASSLLPSGGKLFF. The CDR3 nucleotides are TGCGCCAGCAGCCTCCTCCCTTCCGGGGGGAAACTGTTTTTT.

The chain combines TRBV10-3 with TRBJ2-7; 9 positions agree with TRBD1. Unmatched junction bases numbered 11, after V lost 5 bases and J lost 6 bases. The CDR3 has 15 amino acids. CDR1 is ENHRY, CDR2 SYGVKD, per germline. The CDR3 region has the DNA TGTGCCATCAGTACCGGACAGGGGATGCCCTCCGAGCAGTACTTC. This encodes CAISTGQGMPSEQYF.

This chain links TRBV10-3 with TRBJ2-7, with 7 positions matching TRBD1. The CDR3 contains 15 residues. J was trimmed by 3 bases and V by 3 bases; bases with no gene match: 8. The germline V gene has CDR1 ENHRY and CDR2 SYGVKD. CDR3 in amino acids: CAISDWRQGDYEQYF. Here the CDR3 DNA reads TGTGCCATCAGTGATTGGCGTCAGGGGGACTACGAGCAGTACTTC.

This clone showed up just a few times. The chain employs TRBV10-3 and TRBJ1-5; D gene ambiguous. The CDR3 loop spans 12 amino acids. Looked up from germline, CDR1 is ENHRY and CDR2 is SYGVKD. Trimming cost V 2 bases and J 4 bases, with 3 bases left between them. The CDR3 DNA is TGTGCCATCAGTGAGACAAATCAGCCCCAGCATTTT. It is translated as CAISETNQPQHF.

The rearrangement uses TRBV11-2 and TRBJ2-2, with D hard to call. The CDR3 has 14 amino acids. With 1 base removed from V and 5 bases from J, the gap between germline ends came to 8 bases. Germline assignment: CDR1 SGHAT and CDR2 FQNNGV. The CDR3 is CASSLGWRTGELFF. The CDR3 DNA is TGTGCCAGCAGCTTAGGTTGGCGGACCGGGGAGCTGTTTTTT.

The chain links TRBV11-3 to TRBJ2-6, with 9 positions matching TRBD2. The CDR3 has 17 amino acids. The V gene's germline CDR1 is SGHNT and CDR2 YENEEA. V lost 4 bases, J lost 0 bases, and 4 bases stayed unmatched. The chain's CDR3 is CASSYSGRFSGANVLTF. For the CDR3, the DNA is TGTGCCAGCAGCTACAGCGGGAGGTTCTCTGGGGCCAACGTCCTGACTTTC.

The genes are TRBV5-8 and TRBJ2-5; 7 nucleotides align to TRBD1. The CDR3 is 17 residues long. V lost 0 bases, J lost 1 base, and 9 bases stayed unmatched. The germline CDR1 and CDR2 sequences are SGHTS and YDEGEE. DNA for the CDR3: TGTGCCAGCAGCTTGGACCGACTGGGACAGTTCCAAGAGACCCAGTACTTC. This translates into CASSLDRLGQFQETQYF.

The rearrangement joins TRBV27 to TRBJ2-7; TRBD1 is a possible D gene (6 bases). CDR1 is MNHEY and CDR2 is SMNVEV in the germline V gene (reference sequence). With 4 bases removed from V and 7 bases from J, the gap between germline ends came to 17 bases. This CDR3 has 14 residues. CDR3 residues: CASSSNRDQREQYF. The CDR3 region has the DNA TGTGCCAGCAGTTCCAACAGGGATCAGAGGGAGCAGTACTTC.